A single sample gave rise to the 12 T cell receptor beta chains below, sequenced in a study of cytomegalovirus exposure and HLA in healthy donors (dated by TCRdb to 2017 to 2019). Library preparation employed the immunoSEQ multiplex PCR assay. A mixture of 60 forward primers for TCR Vbeta segments and 13 reverse primers for TCR Jbeta segments was used in the multiplex PCR. What TCRdb holds here is the immuneACCESS table cut down to in-frame rearrangements. Part of the clones is not present; checked against another copy, under half of the missing clones reflect an unresolved V gene, and the others are unexplained. The sample profile shows about 70,000 clones; 75% to 90% of them were found once. The biggest ten clones account for 1.5% to 2.5% of the sample. Sequences were obtained from PBMCs. The receptors stem from a woman in her 30s in good health and CMV-seronegative.

This clone was seen a single time. This chain connects TRBV12-5 to TRBJ1-2; 9 nucleotides agree with TRBD1. The length of the CDR3 is 16 residues. Trimming removed 2 bases from V and 5 bases from J; junction bases left unmatched: 9. Germline CDR1 and CDR2: LGHNT and FRNRAP. CDR3 sequence: CASGLPGQGSYYGYTF. CDR3 nucleotide sequence: TGTGCTAGTGGTTTGCCGGGACAGGGCTCCTATTATGGCTACACCTTC.

V and J are TRBV6-6 and TRBJ2-4, with 10 bases that match TRBD2. V lost 6 bases, J lost 1 base, and 6 bases stayed unmatched. The length of the CDR3 is 16 residues. In germline, CDR1 is MNHNY, CDR2 SVGAGI (reference sequence). CDR3 protein: CASRLAGENAKNIQYF. As DNA, the CDR3 is TGTGCCAGCAGGCTAGCGGGAGAGAACGCCAAAAACATTCAGTACTTC.

In its sample, this clone was seen once. The V and J genes are TRBV7-2 and TRBJ2-5; D is uncertain. V was shortened by 0 bases and J by 5 bases, with 7 bases between the two germline ends. Germline loops: CDR1 SGHTA, CDR2 FQGNSA. The CDR3 is 13 amino acids. CDR3 protein: CASSLAPQETQYF. As DNA, the CDR3 is TGTGCCAGCAGCTTAGCCCCACAGGAGACCCAGTACTTC.

The gene calls are TRBV7-3 and TRBJ2-6; TRBD1 matches at 7 bases. The CDR3 is 19 residues long. From germline, CDR1 is SGHTA and CDR2 FQGTGA. The trim removed 2 bases at V and 0 bases at J, leaving 10 bases unmatched. CDR3 DNA: TGTGCCAGCAGCTTATTGCAGGGGACAGCACTCTCTGGGGCCAACGTCCTGACTTTC. This translates into CASSLLQGTALSGANVLTF.

CDR3 amino acids: CASSLDPGLGSYEQYF. DNA of the CDR3: TGTGCCAGCAGCTTAGATCCTGGACTAGGCTCCTACGAGCAGTACTTC. This chain links TRBV11-3 with TRBJ2-7; 7 positions agree with TRBD2. Germline assignment: CDR1 SGHNT and CDR2 YENEEA. V lost 0 bases to trimming and J lost 0 bases; unmatched junction nucleotides: 5. The CDR3 is 16 amino acids.

The chain carries TRBV6-8 and TRBJ2-7; 7 nucleotides line up with TRBD2. CDR3 length: 16 residues. CDR1 is MNHGY and CDR2 is SAAAGT in the germline V gene. With V trimmed by 2 bases and J by 5 bases, 12 bases remained unmatched. The CDR3 nucleotides read TGTGCCAGCAGTTACCGGGGGGAAGGTCAATGGGACGAGCAGTACTTC. Translated: CASSYRGEGQWDEQYF.

The V call is TRBV7-8, the J call TRBJ2-7; D is possibly TRBD1 (6 bases). CDR1 and CDR2 from the germline V gene are SGHVS and FQNEAQ. The CDR3 extends over 14 amino acids. V lost 5 bases to trimming and J lost 7 bases, with 18 bases between them. For the CDR3, the DNA is TGTGCCAGCAGCGACGGGACACTAGGCGGGGAGCAGTACTTC. Protein sequence: CASSDGTLGGEQYF.

CDR3 in DNA: TGTGCCAGCAGCGATCCTTTCGGACAGGGAAATGAAAAACTGTTTTTT. Translation gives CASSDPFGQGNEKLFF. V is TRBV11-3 and J is TRBJ1-4; 8 nucleotides match TRBD1. V lost 5 bases and J lost 5; bases outside the gene matches: 10. This CDR3 contains 16 residues. CDR1 SGHNT and CDR2 YENEEA come from the germline V gene.

V usage is TRBV5-1 and J usage is TRBJ2-7, with 7 bases that match TRBD2. The V gene end was trimmed by 1 base and the J gene end by 0 bases; junction bases not matched to a gene: 4. The germline V gene has CDR1 SGHRS and CDR2 YFSETQ. The CDR3 is 15 amino acids. CDR3 region: CASSLILADSYEQYF. CDR3 in DNA: TGCGCCAGCAGCTTGATTCTAGCGGACTCCTACGAGCAGTACTTC.

The chain recombines TRBV5-1 with TRBJ2-3; 8 nucleotides align to TRBD2. The germline CDR1 and CDR2 sequences are SGHRS and YFSETQ. Germline trimming cut 4 bases from V and 0 bases from J; bases unmatched to any gene: 4. CDR3 length: 15 residues. The CDR3 bases are TGCGCCAGCAGCCGTATAGCGGGGAGCACAGATACGCAGTATTTT. Translation gives CASSRIAGSTDTQYF.

The chain employs TRBV21-1 and TRBJ2-5; the table assigns TRBD2, which was not confirmed against the DNA. With the DNA end fitting TRBJ2-7 better, the J assignment may be wrong. TRBV21-1 is a recognized pseudogene. This CDR3 is built from 14 residues. CDR3 protein: CASTTCGSSYEQYF. The CDR3 region has the DNA TGTGCCAGCACCACTTGCGGGAGCTCCTACGAGCAGTACTTC.

CDR3 DNA: TGTGCCAGCAGTGAAGCGGTAGGGGGCCCAGAGACCCAGTACTTC. It translates to CASSEAVGGPETQYF. The V and J genes are TRBV6-1 and TRBJ2-5; 7 bases map to TRBD1. V lost 0 bases to trimming and J lost 4 bases; unmatched junction nucleotides: 5. This CDR3 region has 15 residues. The germline V gene encodes CDR1 MNHNS and CDR2 SASEGT.